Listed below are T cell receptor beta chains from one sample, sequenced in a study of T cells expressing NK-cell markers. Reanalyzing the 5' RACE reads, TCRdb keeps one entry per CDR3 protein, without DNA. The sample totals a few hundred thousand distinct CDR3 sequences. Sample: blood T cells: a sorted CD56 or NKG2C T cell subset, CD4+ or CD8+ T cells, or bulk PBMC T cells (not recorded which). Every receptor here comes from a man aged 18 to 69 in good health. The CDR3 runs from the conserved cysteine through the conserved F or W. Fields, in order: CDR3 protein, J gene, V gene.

CASSLGRTYEQYF | TRBJ2-7 | TRBV5-4
CASAGSRYLTEAFF | TRBJ1-1 | TRBV7-9
CASSDPGTGKANTEAFF | TRBJ1-1 | TRBV25-1
CSARRARDPTDTQYF | TRBJ2-3 | TRBV20-1
CSASIGGSDTQYF | TRBJ2-3 | TRBV20-1
CSVDSVGGNPYEQYF | TRBJ2-7 | TRBV29-1
CASSQGGQVGTYGYTF | TRBJ1-2 | TRBV4-1
CASSLETGTSYTQYF | TRBJ2-3 | TRBV12-3/TRBV12-4
CSAQEQGHSNQPQHF | TRBJ1-5 | TRBV20-1
CASRGQIPPQYF | TRBJ2-7 | TRBV2
CASRSSPFETWGYNEQFF | TRBJ2-1 | TRBV5-1
CASSWDGSGNTIYF | TRBJ1-3 | TRBV5-1
CASSFVRSEQYF | TRBJ2-7 | TRBV11-1
CASTQAGTARTDTQYF | TRBJ2-3 | TRBV7-2
CASSQSQGALTDTQYF | TRBJ2-3 | TRBV4-1
CASTPTGTGGYNEQFF | TRBJ2-1 | TRBV6-1
CASGTSSPYEQYF | TRBJ2-7 | TRBV6-2/TRBV6-3
CASSDPRRGHYEQYF | TRBJ2-7 | TRBV7-8
CSARPHRGRNTEAFF | TRBJ1-1 | TRBV20-1
CSASVISGGLGYGYTF | TRBJ1-2 | TRBV20-1
CASSYFPASVWGELFF | TRBJ2-2 | TRBV6-5
CASSSPRGRVSDTQYF | TRBJ2-3 | TRBV27
CASSSDSAKNIQYF | TRBJ2-4 | TRBV18
CASRQGDQPQHF | TRBJ1-5 | TRBV6-5
CASGFGSYNEQFF | TRBJ2-1 | TRBV12-5
CASKWGETQYF | TRBJ2-5 | TRBV2
CAISGLWNAGYTF | TRBJ1-2 | TRBV10-3
CASSQARGEGLAGENEQFF | TRBJ2-1 | TRBV3-1
CASSLGVYRVKNTGELFF | TRBJ2-2 | TRBV11-2
CASSFLVRRNTEAFF | TRBJ1-1 | TRBV5-8
CASSARGGFSNIQYF | TRBJ2-4 | TRBV11-1
CSVVKSGAYGEQFF | TRBJ2-1 | TRBV29-1
CASSPRTGTRETQYF | TRBJ2-5 | TRBV18
CASSQKGTGSNTQYF | TRBJ2-3 | TRBV3-1
CASSVRVQAYKNIQYF | TRBJ2-4 | TRBV11-2
CASSLDSGRETGELFF | TRBJ2-2 | TRBV18
CASSITGGSYYGYTF | TRBJ1-2 | TRBV7-9
CATSDSAGGATDTQYF | TRBJ2-3 | TRBV24-1
CASSQESRVGLFF | TRBJ1-4 | TRBV14
CASSSQGAGKNIQYF | TRBJ2-4 | TRBV27
CASSPSSRARSIETQYF | TRBJ2-5 | TRBV25-1
CASSTGQGRETQYF | TRBJ2-5 | TRBV5-1
CASSQWGGVRDQETQYF | TRBJ2-5 | TRBV14
CASRLLAEGWNEQFF | TRBJ2-1 | TRBV6-1
CASSVVPDRVAYNEQFF | TRBJ2-1 | TRBV9
CASSPGLAGVMTDTQYF | TRBJ2-3 | TRBV5-5